One and the same sample provided the 9 T cell receptor beta chains below, sequenced in a study of blood T cell repertoires in COVID-19. Assay: immunoSEQ multiplex PCR; the TCRdb copy retains only in-frame clones and omits some. The sample records approximately 110,000 clones, about 90% being singletons. Sequencing input: peripheral blood. All receptors derive from a woman between 50 and 59 years old with active or convalescent COVID-19.

The rearrangement joins TRBV21-1 to TRBJ1-6; the DNA was not used to check the table's D call, TRBD1. TRBV21-1 corresponds to a pseudogene. The CDR3 is 16 residues long. Here the CDR3 DNA reads TGTGCCAGCAGGGCCCGTGGACAGACCGTTTGGTCACCCCTCCACTTT. Encoded protein: CASRARGQTVWSPLHF.

On this clone: The DNA is omitted, as the CDR3 cannot be located on it reliably, and the CDR3 follows TCRdb's listing. The V gene is TRBV21-1, the J gene TRBJ2-7; the tabulated D call, TRBD1, remains unverified against the DNA. TRBV21-1 is a pseudogene. The CDR3 sequence runs 16 residues, both termini included. CDR3 residues: CASSKVGQGSSYEQYF.

The chain links TRBV10-3 to TRBJ1-3, with TRBD1 identical over 7 bases. The length of the CDR3 is 15 residues. Germline-derived CDR1 and CDR2 are ENHRY and SYGVKD. Trimming removed 2 bases from V and 2 bases from J; junction bases left unmatched: 3. CDR3 residues: CAISERTGAGNTIYF. In DNA form, the CDR3 reads TGTGCCATCAGTGAGCGGACAGGTGCTGGAAACACCATATATTTT.

The chain employs TRBV9 and TRBJ2-1; 8 bases fit TRBD2. Germline trimming cut 0 bases from V and 0 bases from J; bases unmatched to any gene: 5. Germline CDR1 and CDR2: SGDLS and YYNGEE. The CDR3 runs to 17 residues. CDR3 nucleotide sequence: TGTGCCAGCAGCGTAGCTCACAGCGGGAGCTCCTACAATGAGCAGTTCTTC. Translation gives CASSVAHSGSSYNEQFF.

This clone was detected only once. This sequence joins TRBV2 and TRBJ1-2; D remains ambiguous. Germline assignment: CDR1 SNHLY and CDR2 FYNNEI. V lost 2 bases and J lost 2, with 3 bases in between. This CDR3 contains 12 residues. As DNA, the CDR3 is TGTGCCAGCAGTGAAAGCAACTATGGCTACACCTTC. This gives the protein CASSESNYGYTF.

This chain links TRBV3-1 (or the pseudogene TRBV3-2) with TRBJ2-7; tentatively, D is TRBD1 (6 bases). Between the trimmed V and J ends, which lost 1 base and 0 bases, there was a span of 16 bases. Germline V gene data show CDR1 as LGHDT and CDR2 as YNNKEL (reference sequence). CDR3 size: 17 residues. Written as DNA, the CDR3 is TGTGCCAGCAGCCAAGTGGTCGGTCAGGGGCCCTCCTACGAGCAGTACTTC. Translating it yields CASSQVVGQGPSYEQYF.

The V and J genes are TRBV4-3 and TRBJ2-7; 7 positions agree with TRBD2. The CDR3 runs to 16 residues. V gave up 0 bases and J gave up 2 bases; unmatched junction bases: 7. CDR1 LGHNA and CDR2 YSLEER come from the germline V gene. In nucleotides, the CDR3 is TGCGCCAGCAGCCAAGACGCGGCGGGAGCGGCCTACGAGCAGTACTTC. It encodes CASSQDAAGAAYEQYF.

V usage is TRBV7-2 and J usage is TRBJ1-2; 8 bases agree with TRBD1. J lost 8 bases, V lost 5 bases, and 7 bases had no gene match. Germline-derived CDR1 and CDR2 are SGHTA and FQGNSA. CDR3 length: 13 residues. CDR3 residues: CASSVDRARGYTF. The CDR3 DNA is TGTGCCAGCAGCGTGGACAGGGCTCGGGGCTACACCTTC.

This clone was detected once. This chain links TRBV9 with TRBJ2-7, with 9 bases aligning to TRBD1. Germline assignment: CDR1 SGDLS and CDR2 YYNGEE. The CDR3 runs to 14 residues. With V trimmed by 3 bases and J by 6 bases, 7 bases remained unmatched. Here the CDR3 DNA reads TGTGCCAGCAGCGCCCGGGACAGGGATGGCGAGCAGTACTTC. It specifies CASSARDRDGEQYF.